The entry below gives a single T cell receptor (beta chain) sequence along with its context. These data originate in a study of blood T cell repertoires in COVID-19. The data were produced by immunoSEQ multiplex PCR, yet TCRdb's version contains in-frame clones alone and is incomplete. This table holds some 370,000 clones, roughly four fifths found once. The CDR3 covers 15 residues. Germline CDR1 reads LNHNV; CDR2 reads YYDKDF (reference sequence). V trimming: 0 bases; J trimming: 4 bases; junction bases outside the gene matches: 4. The sample was PBMCs or T cells enriched from blood (not recorded which). This chain uses TRBV15 with TRBJ1-2; 8 bases align to TRBD1. This TCR was recovered from a woman between 50 and 59 years old who had recovered from COVID-19. The CDR3 DNA is TGTGCCACCAGCAGAGATGCAGGGGGCACCTATGGCTACACCTTC. It codes for CATSRDAGGTYGYTF.